This passage covers 7 T cell receptor beta chains from one sample sequenced in a study of blood T cell repertoires in COVID-19. Some clones are missing from TCRdb's copy, which holds only in-frame ones; the method was immunoSEQ multiplex PCR. Of 270,000 or so clones listed, 84% are singletons. The sequenced sample consisted of peripheral blood. Receptors were obtained from a human donor in a cohort sampled during active COVID-19.

V usage is TRBV11-2 and J usage is TRBJ2-2; TRBD1 might be the D (6 bases). From germline, CDR1 is SGHAT and CDR2 FQNNGV. V was cut by 5 bases and J by 1 base, with 17 bases left in between. CDR3 length: 17 residues. CDR3 amino acids: CASSPRGGAGNTGELFF. CDR3 in DNA: TGTGCCAGCAGCCCTCGTGGGGGCGCCGGGAACACCGGGGAGCTGTTTTTT.

This rearrangement joins TRBV18 to TRBJ2-3; no definite D call. CDR3 length: 14 residues. Deletions cut 4 bases from V and 4 bases from J, with 12 bases between. Looked up from germline, CDR1 is KGHSH and CDR2 is LQKENI. CDR3 protein: CASSHPPRADTQYF. As DNA, the CDR3 is TGTGCCAGCTCACACCCCCCTCGGGCAGATACGCAGTATTTT.

The chain uses TRBV6-5 and TRBJ1-2; D is perhaps TRBD1 (5 bases). Germline V CDR1 and CDR2: MNHEY, SVGAGI. This CDR3 is 14 amino acids long. V was clipped by 7 bases and J by 7 bases, with 19 bases between them. This CDR3 is CASTQGVGAFGYTF. DNA of the CDR3: TGTGCCAGCACCCAAGGAGTTGGGGCATTTGGCTACACCTTC.

This sequence joins TRBV27 and TRBJ1-1, with D hard to call. V lost 2 bases and J lost 3, with 10 bases in between. Germline CDR1 MNHEY, CDR2 SMNVEV (reference sequence). The CDR3 extends over 14 amino acids. The CDR3 region has the DNA TGTGCCAGCAGTTTAGACGGAGTATACACTGAAGCTTTCTTT. Translated, it gives CASSLDGVYTEAFF.

In this sample, this clone turned up once. The chain employs TRBV11-2 and TRBJ1-1; D remains unclear. V lost 3 bases and J lost 2, with 10 bases in between. There are 14 residues in the CDR3. The germline V gene has CDR1 SGHAT and CDR2 FQNNGV. The CDR3 reads CASSFLPGNTEAFF. CDR3 nucleotide sequence: TGTGCCAGCAGCTTCCTACCGGGAAACACTGAAGCTTTCTTT.

The V call is TRBV4-3, the J call TRBJ1-2; D unresolved. V dropped 2 bases and J dropped 2 bases, with 15 bases sitting between them. The CDR3 is made up of 16 amino acids. The germline V gene has CDR1 LGHNA and CDR2 YSLEER. In DNA form, the CDR3 reads TGCGCCAGCAGCCAAACCAGGCTTCTCACGAACTATGGCTACACCTTC. It is translated as CASSQTRLLTNYGYTF.

V gene TRBV28 combines with J gene TRBJ1-1; D not resolved. This CDR3 region has 15 residues. V lost 6 bases, J lost 1 base, and 15 bases lay in between. CDR1 and CDR2 from the germline V gene are MDHEN and SYDVKM. CDR3 loop: CASRPTGPANTEAFF. The CDR3 nucleotides are TGTGCCAGCAGACCCACTGGGCCCGCGAACACTGAAGCTTTCTTT.